The sequence of this TCR beta chain was determined in a study of shared clonotypes between healthy human individuals (dated by TCRdb to 2019 to 2021). For the study in its entirety: The cohort included three men and two women between 18 and 49 years of age. The study deeply sequenced blood TCR repertoires of five healthy adults to estimate repertoire size and the extent of clonotype sharing between individuals. Leukapheresis yielded between about 0.94 and 8.9 billion PBMCs per donor. For each donor, CD4 naive and CD4 memory were each run on three plates, CD8 naive on two plates, and CD8 memory on one plate. To increase sequencing depth and limit assay-specific biases, TCR repertoire library preparation and sequencing were carried out by different laboratories using diverse techniques. The full study reports these points: Estimated clonotype richness was generally larger for naive than for memory subsets. Incomplete sequencing was indicated by rarefaction of sorted-subset datasets, despite the large sequencing depth. The small number of donors limited the genetic and exposure-history diversity represented. Based on pairwise subsampling, the degree of clonotype sharing among donors was expected to be affected by sequencing depth. Sampling was limited to blood, and TCR repertoires in tissue likely differ from TCR repertoires in blood. Sharing across several donors was observed for about 4.8% of naive CD4, 3.5% of naive CD8, 2% to 2.5% of memory CD4, and approximately 0.41% of memory CD8 clonotypes. Compared with non-shared clonotypes, clonotypes shared by all four sorted-subset donors had higher generation probabilities.

Using the deep immunoSEQ assay, multiplex PCR amplified TCR CDR3 regions from genomic DNA. For each cell subset, the extracted genomic DNA was distributed evenly across all wells of several immunoSEQ 96-well plates, and each plate served as one replicate. For sorted subsets, each replicate PCR was loaded with 200 ng genomic DNA, equivalent to 32,000 or so T cell genomes. Purified libraries were measured with a Qubit 3.0 fluorometer, size-checked on a Bioanalyzer 2100, and measured again with the KAPA Library Quantification kit. Each immunoSEQ 96-well plate was sequenced on its own single-read 150-cycle Illumina NextSeq 550 flow cell. Regarding the original processing steps: Because the immunoSEQ output held only junctional sequences and lacked quality scores, the filtering could not match the filtering applied to full-length reads. To assign V/J genes and CDR3, sequences were annotated against IMGT germline references using PyIR, a Python wrapper for IgBLAST v1.9. Reads were filtered out if the reads had weak V/J assignments (E-value above 1e-6), no CDR3, stop codons, out-of-frame junctions, or ambiguous translated residues. V3J clonotypes were defined as sequences sharing the same inferred V gene, J gene, and CDR3 amino acid sequence. Percentage overlap between repertoires was calculated by dividing the number of shared unique clonotypes by the size of the smaller repertoire. Richness of each repertoire was evaluated using RTK rarefaction, the Chao1 estimator, and Recon v2.1 estimates of unobserved clonotypes. For all TCRbeta clonotypes obtained by the gDNA method from a few donors, generation probabilities were computed with OLGA. Entries here come from immuneACCESS through TCRdb and include only in-frame sequences with V and J called. Some clones fail to appear in such tables; in the studies checked, an unresolved V gene covers under half of the shortfall, and the cause of the remainder is unknown. V, J and clone size are those of that table, while D and trimming were read from the DNA. The sample includes 600,000 or so clones, with about 98% observed a single time. The leading ten clones occupy around 0.3% of the sample.

On this clone: Its binding antigen is unknown. The sample holds no much larger clone one base away, and base qualities are not on file.

CD8 naive samples were CD45RO-negative cells positively selected for CCR7, giving a CD45RA+CCR7+ population that excluded TemRA cells. The donors were healthy, HIV-negative adults with no recently reported acute infections or vaccinations. Only Caucasian adults living in Nashville, Tennessee, USA were represented among the donors. Blood was collected by leukapheresis, and PBMCs were isolated by Ficoll-Histopaque density gradient centrifugation and then cryopreserved in liquid nitrogen vapor phase. Analytical flow cytometry was used to check the purity and quantity of every magnetically sorted T cell population. Genomic DNA was isolated from every sorted fraction and measured by UV absorbance on a Nanodrop 2000c. Sequenced input: naive CD8+ T cells sorted from blood. The cell subset or site label, read with the paper, signifies: CD45RA+CCR7+. This receptor was taken from a man under 40 in good health.

This receptor has the CDR3 CASSDPGLPPGELFF. The DNA sequence follows: TGTGCCAGCAGCGATCCGGGACTCCCCCCCGGGGAGCTGTTTTTT. The chain links TRBV9 with TRBJ2-2; TRBD2 is perhaps the D gene, given 6 matching bases. CDR1 and CDR2 are drawn from the germline V gene: SGDLS, YYNGEE. V is pared back by 3 bases and J by 6 bases, with 15 bases lying between the germline termini. Its CDR3 holds 15 amino acids, cysteine through phenylalanine. Of all the DNA, just the CDR3 is kept, 45 bases in frame from base 1.